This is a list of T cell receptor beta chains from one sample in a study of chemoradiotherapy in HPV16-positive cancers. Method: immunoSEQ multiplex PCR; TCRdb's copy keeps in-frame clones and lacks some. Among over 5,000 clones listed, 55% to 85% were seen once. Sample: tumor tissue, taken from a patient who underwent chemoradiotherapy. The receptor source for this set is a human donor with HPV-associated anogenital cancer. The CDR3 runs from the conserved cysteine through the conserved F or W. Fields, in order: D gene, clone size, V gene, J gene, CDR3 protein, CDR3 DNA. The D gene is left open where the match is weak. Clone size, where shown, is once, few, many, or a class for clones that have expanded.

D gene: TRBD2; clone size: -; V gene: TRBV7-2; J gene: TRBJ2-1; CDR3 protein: CASSNNDQAGRGEQFF; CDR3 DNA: TGTGCCAGCAGCAACAATGACCAAGCGGGGCGGGGTGAGCAGTTCTTC
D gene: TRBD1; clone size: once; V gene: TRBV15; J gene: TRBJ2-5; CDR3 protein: CATRKDRGLQETQYF; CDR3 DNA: TGTGCCACCAGGAAGGACAGGGGGCTCCAAGAGACCCAGTACTTC
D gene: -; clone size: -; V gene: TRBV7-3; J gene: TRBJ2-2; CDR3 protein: CASSQWPGKVGTGELFF; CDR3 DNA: TGTGCCAGCAGCCAATGGCCCGGGAAGGTGGGGACCGGGGAGCTGTTTTTT
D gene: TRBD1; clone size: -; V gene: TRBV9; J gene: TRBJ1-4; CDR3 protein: CASSVAMGQGEKLFF; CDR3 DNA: TGTGCCAGCAGCGTAGCAATGGGACAGGGTGAAAAACTGTTTTTT
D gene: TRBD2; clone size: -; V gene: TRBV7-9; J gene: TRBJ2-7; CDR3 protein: CASSSLTSGRNEQYF; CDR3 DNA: TGTGCCAGCAGCTCCTTGACTAGCGGGAGGAACGAGCAGTACTTC
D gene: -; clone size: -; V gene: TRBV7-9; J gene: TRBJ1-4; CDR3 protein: CASSLESGLANEKLFF; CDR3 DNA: TGTGCCAGCAGCTTAGAGAGCGGGTTGGCTAATGAAAAACTGTTTTTT
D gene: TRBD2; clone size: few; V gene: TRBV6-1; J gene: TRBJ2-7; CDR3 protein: CASIQRAGVNYEQYF; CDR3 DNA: TGTGCCAGCATCCAGAGAGCGGGAGTAAACTACGAGCAGTACTTC
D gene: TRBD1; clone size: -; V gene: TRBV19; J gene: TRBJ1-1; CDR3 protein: CASSIWTGVRNTEAFF; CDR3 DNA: TGTGCCAGTAGTATTTGGACAGGGGTACGGAACACTGAAGCTTTCTTT
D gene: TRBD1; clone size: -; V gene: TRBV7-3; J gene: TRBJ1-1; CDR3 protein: CASSLEGQGGAEAFF; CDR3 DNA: TGTGCCAGCAGCTTAGAGGGACAGGGAGGGGCTGAAGCTTTCTTT
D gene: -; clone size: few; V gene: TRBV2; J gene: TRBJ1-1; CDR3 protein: CASSRDPTPMNTEAFF; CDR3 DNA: TGTGCCAGCAGTCGTGACCCCACCCCAATGAACACTGAAGCTTTCTTT
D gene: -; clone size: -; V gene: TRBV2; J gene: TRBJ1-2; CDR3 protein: CASSIRGEGGYTF; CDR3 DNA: TGTGCCAGCAGTATCCGCGGGGAGGGTGGCTACACCTTC
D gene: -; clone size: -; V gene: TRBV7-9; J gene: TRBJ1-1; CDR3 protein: CASSLKGGRAEAFF; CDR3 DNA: TGTGCCAGCAGCTTAAAGGGGGGCCGGGCTGAAGCTTTCTTT
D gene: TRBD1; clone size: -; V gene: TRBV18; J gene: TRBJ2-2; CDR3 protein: CASSPKTGDRYTGELFF; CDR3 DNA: TGTGCCAGCTCACCGAAAACAGGGGATCGGTACACCGGGGAGCTGTTTTTT
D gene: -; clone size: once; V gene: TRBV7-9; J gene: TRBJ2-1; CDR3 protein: CASSFQGSNNEQFF; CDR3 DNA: TGTGCCAGCAGCTTCCAGGGGTCCAACAATGAGCAGTTCTTC
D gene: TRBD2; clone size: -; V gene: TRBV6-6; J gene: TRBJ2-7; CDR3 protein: CASSSGLAATYEQYF; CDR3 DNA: TGTGCCAGCAGTTCGGGACTAGCGGCAACCTACGAGCAGTACTTC
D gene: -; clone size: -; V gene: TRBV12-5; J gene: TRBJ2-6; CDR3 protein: CASGKDRAGQSRANVLTF; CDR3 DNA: TGTGCTAGTGGTAAAGATCGTGCAGGACAAAGTCGGGCCAACGTCCTGACTTTC
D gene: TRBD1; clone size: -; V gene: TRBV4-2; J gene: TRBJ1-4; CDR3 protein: CASSQDSFGTGDEKLFF; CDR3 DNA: TGTGCCAGCAGCCAAGATTCGTTTGGGACAGGGGATGAAAAACTGTTTTTT
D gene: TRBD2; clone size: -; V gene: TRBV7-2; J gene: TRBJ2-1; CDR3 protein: CASSWASGSVEQFF; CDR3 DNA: TGTGCCAGCAGCTGGGCTAGCGGGAGCGTGGAGCAGTTCTTC
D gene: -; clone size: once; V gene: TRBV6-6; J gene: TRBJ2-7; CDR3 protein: CASSYSFTEPYEQYF; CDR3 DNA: TGTGCCAGCAGTTACTCTTTTACGGAGCCCTACGAGCAGTACTTC
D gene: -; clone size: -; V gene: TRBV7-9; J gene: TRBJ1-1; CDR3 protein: CASSPDRVGVGTEAFF; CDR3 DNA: TGTGCCAGCAGCCCCGATAGGGTGGGTGTGGGCACTGAAGCTTTCTTT
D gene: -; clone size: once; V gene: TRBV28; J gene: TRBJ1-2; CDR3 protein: CASSLHLRSYGYTF; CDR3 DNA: TGTGCCAGCAGTCTCCACCTCCGGTCGTATGGCTACACCTTC
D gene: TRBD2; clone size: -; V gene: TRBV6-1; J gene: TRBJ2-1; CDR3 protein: CASSERENNEQFF; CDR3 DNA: TGTGCCAGCAGTGAGCGGGAGAACAATGAGCAGTTCTTC
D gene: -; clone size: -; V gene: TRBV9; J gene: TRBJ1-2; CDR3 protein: CASTTNYGYTF; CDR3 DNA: TGTGCCAGCACTACTAACTATGGCTACACCTTC
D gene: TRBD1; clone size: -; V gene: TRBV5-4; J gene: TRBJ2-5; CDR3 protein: CASSANRGETQYF; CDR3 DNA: TGTGCCAGCAGCGCCAACAGGGGAGAGACCCAGTACTTC
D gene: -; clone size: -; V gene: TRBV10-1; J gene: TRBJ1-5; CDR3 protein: CASSERPAKLNQPQHF; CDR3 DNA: TGCGCCAGCAGTGAGAGACCGGCAAAGCTCAATCAGCCCCAGCATTTT